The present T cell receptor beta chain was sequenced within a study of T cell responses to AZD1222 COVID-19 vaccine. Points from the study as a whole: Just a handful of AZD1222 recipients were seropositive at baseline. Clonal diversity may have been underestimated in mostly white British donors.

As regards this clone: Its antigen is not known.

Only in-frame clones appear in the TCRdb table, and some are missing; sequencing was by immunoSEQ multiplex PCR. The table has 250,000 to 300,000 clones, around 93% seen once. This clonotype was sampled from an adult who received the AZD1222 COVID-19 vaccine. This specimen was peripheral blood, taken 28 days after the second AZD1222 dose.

The CDR3 nucleotides read TGTGCCAGCAGGTGGGCGGATCAAGAGACCCAGTACTTC. It encodes CASRWADQETQYF. The gene calls are TRBV7-9 and TRBJ2-5; D call uncertain. Trimming stripped 6 bases from V and 2 bases from J, with 10 bases between. The germline V gene has CDR1 SEHNR and CDR2 FQNEAQ (reference sequence). The CDR3 sequence is 13 residues long.